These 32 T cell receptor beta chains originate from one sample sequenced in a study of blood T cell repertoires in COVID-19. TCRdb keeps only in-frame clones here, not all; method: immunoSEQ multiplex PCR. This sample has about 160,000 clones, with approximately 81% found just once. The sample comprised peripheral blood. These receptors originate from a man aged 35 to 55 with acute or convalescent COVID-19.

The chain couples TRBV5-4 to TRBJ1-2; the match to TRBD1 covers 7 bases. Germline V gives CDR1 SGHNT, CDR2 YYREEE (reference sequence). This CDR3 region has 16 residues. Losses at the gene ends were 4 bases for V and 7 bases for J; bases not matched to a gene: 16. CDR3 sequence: CASSPAPFDREGGYTF. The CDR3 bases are TGTGCCAGCAGCCCCGCGCCCTTCGACAGGGAAGGTGGCTACACCTTC.

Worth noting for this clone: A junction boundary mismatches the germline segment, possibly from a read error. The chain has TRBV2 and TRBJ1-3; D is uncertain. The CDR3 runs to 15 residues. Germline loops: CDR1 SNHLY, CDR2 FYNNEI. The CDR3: CASREEGGTGNTIYF. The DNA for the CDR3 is TGTGCCAGCCGTGAGGAGGGCGGGACTGGAAACACCATATATTTT.

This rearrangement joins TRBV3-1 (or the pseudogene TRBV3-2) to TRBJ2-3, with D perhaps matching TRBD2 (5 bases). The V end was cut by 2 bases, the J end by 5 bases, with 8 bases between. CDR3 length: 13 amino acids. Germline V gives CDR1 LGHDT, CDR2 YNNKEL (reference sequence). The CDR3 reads CASSQRGEDTQYF. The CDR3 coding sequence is TGTGCCAGCAGCCAACGGGGTGAAGATACGCAGTATTTT.

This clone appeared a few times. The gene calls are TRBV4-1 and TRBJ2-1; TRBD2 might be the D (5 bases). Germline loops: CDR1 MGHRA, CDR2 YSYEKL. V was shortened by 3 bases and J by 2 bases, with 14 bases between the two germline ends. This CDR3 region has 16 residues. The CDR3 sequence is CASSHERTVTYNEQFF. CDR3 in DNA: TGCGCCAGCAGCCACGAGAGGACTGTAACCTACAATGAGCAGTTCTTC.

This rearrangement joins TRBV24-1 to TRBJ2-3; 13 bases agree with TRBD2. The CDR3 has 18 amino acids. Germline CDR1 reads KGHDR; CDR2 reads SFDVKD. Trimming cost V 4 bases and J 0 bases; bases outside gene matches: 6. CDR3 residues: CATSDATSGGDSTDTQYF. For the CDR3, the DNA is TGTGCCACCAGTGACGCTACTAGCGGGGGGGATAGCACAGATACGCAGTATTTT.

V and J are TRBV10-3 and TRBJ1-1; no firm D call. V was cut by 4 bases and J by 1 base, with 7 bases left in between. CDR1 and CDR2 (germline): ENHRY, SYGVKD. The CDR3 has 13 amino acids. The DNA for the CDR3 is TGTGCCATCAGTGCTATTCCGAACACTGAAGCTTTCTTT. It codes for CAISAIPNTEAFF.

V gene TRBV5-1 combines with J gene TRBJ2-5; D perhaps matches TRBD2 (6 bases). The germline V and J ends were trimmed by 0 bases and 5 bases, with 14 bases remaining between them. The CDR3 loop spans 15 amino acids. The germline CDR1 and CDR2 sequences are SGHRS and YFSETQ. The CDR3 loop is CASSLVTSAAETQYF. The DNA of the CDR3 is TGCGCCAGCAGCTTGGTGACTAGTGCGGCGGAGACCCAGTACTTC.

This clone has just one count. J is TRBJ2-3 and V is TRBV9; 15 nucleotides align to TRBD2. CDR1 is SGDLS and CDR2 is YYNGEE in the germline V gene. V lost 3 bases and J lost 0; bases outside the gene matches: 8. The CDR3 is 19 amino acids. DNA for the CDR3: TGTGCCAGCAGCGCAATCGGACTAGCGGGGGGGCTTAGCACAGATACGCAGTATTTT. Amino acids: CASSAIGLAGGLSTDTQYF.

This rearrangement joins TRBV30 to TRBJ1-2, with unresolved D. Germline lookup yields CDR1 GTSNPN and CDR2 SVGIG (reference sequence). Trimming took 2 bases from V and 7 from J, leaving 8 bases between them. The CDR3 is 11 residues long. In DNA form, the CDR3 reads TGTGCCTGGAGTCTTGGGCCTGGCTACACCTTC. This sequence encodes CAWSLGPGYTF. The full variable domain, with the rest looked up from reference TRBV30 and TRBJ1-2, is SQTIHQWPATLVQPVGSPLSLECTVEGTSNPNLYWYRQAAGRGLQLLFYSVGIGQISSEVPQNLSASRPQDRQFILSSKKLLLSDSGFYLCAWSLGPGYTFGSGTRLTVV.

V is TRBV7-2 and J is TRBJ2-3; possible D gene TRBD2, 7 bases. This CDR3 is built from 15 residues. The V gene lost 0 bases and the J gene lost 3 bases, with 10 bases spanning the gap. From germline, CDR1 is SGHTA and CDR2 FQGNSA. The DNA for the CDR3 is TGTGCCAGCAGCTTAGCGGGGGGGCGGACAGATACGCAGTATTTT. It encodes CASSLAGGRTDTQYF.

CDR3 DNA: TGTGCCAGCAGCTCCCAGAAGAGGGGGGCCAACGTCCTGACTTTC. This gives the protein CASSSQKRGANVLTF. The chain carries TRBV7-3 and TRBJ2-6, with D hard to call. The germline V gene encodes CDR1 SGHTA and CDR2 FQGTGA. V was pared by 4 bases and J by 4 bases, with 11 bases between. The CDR3 sequence is 15 residues long.

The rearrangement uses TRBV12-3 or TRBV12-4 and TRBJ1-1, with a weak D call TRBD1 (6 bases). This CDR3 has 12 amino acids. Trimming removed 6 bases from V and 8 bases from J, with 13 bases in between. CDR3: CASRPRTEEAFF. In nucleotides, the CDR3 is TGTGCCAGCAGGCCTCGGACAGAAGAAGCTTTCTTT.

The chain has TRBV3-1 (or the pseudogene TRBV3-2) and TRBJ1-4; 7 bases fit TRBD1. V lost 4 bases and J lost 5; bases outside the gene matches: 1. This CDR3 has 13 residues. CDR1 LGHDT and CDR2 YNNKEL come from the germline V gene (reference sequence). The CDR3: CASSPGQNEKLFF. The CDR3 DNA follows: TGTGCCAGCAGCCCGGGACAGAATGAAAAACTGTTTTTT.

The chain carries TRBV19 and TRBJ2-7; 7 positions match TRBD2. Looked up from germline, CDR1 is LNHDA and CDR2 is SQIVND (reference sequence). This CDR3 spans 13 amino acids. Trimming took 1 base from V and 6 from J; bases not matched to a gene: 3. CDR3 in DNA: TGTGCCAGTAGTATAGCTGGCGGGAGCGAGCAGTACTTC. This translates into CASSIAGGSEQYF.

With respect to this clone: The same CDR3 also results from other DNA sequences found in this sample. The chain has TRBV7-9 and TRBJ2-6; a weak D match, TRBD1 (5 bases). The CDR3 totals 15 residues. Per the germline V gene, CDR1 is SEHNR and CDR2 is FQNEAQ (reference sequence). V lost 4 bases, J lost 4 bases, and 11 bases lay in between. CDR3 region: CASSSRVSGANVLTF. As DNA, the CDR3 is TGTGCCAGCAGCTCCAGGGTATCCGGGGCCAACGTCCTGACTTTC.

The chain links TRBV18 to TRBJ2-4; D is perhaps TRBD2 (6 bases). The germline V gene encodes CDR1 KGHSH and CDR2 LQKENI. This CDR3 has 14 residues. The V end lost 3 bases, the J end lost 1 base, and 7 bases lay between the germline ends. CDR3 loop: CASSPAGAKNIQYF. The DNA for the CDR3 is TGTGCCAGCTCACCGGCGGGGGCCAAAAACATTCAGTACTTC. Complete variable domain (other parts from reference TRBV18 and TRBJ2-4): NAGVMQNPRHLVRRRGQEARLRCSPMKGHSHVYWYRQLPEEGLKFMVYLQKENIIDESGMPKERFSAEFPKEGPSILRIQQVVRGDSAAYFCASSPAGAKNIQYFGAGTRLSVL.

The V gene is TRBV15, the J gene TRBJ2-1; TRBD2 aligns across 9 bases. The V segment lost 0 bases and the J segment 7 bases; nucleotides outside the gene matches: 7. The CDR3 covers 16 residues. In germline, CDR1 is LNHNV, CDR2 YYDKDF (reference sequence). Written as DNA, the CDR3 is TGTGCCACCAGCAGAGATTCCCAGCGGGGGGCTAATGAGCAGTTCTTC. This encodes CATSRDSQRGANEQFF.

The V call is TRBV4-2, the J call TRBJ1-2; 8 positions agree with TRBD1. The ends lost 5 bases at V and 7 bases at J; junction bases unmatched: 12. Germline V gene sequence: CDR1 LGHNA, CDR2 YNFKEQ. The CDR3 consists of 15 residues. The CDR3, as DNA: TGTGCCAGCAGCACCTCTTTTGGACAGGGCCTTGGCTACACCTTC. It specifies CASSTSFGQGLGYTF.

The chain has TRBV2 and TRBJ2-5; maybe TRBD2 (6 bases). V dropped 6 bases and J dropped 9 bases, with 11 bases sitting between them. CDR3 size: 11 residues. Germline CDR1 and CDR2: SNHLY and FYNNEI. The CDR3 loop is CASRLALAQYF. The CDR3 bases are TGTGCCAGCAGACTAGCACTGGCCCAGTACTTC.

CDR3 residues: CASSFKGAQYNSPLHF. The CDR3 DNA is TGTGCCAGCAGCTTTAAGGGGGCTCAGTATAATTCACCCCTCCACTTT. This chain uses TRBV7-9 with TRBJ1-6; 7 bases are a match to TRBD1. This CDR3 region has 16 residues. Germline CDR1 SEHNR, CDR2 FQNEAQ (reference sequence). V dropped 3 bases and J dropped 4; count of bases not matched to a gene: 6.

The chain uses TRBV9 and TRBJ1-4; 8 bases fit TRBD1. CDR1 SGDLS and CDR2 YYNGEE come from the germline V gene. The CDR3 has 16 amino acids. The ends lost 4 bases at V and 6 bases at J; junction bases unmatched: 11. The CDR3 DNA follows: TGTGCCAGCAGCCCTCTTCAGGGGGCGAAGCATGAAAAACTGTTTTTT. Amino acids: CASSPLQGAKHEKLFF.

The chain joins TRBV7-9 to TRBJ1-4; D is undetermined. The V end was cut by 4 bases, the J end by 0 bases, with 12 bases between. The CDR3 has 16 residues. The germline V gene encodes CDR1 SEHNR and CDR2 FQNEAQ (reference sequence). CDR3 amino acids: CASSSEKKATNEKLFF. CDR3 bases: TGTGCCAGCAGCTCCGAGAAAAAAGCAACTAATGAAAAACTGTTTTTT.

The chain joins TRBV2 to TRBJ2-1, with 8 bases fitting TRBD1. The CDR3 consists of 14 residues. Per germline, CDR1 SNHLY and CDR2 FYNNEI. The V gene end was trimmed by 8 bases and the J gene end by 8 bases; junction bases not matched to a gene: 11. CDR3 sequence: CASRAHLDRDEQFF. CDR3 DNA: TGTGCCAGCCGAGCTCACTTGGACAGGGATGAGCAGTTCTTC.

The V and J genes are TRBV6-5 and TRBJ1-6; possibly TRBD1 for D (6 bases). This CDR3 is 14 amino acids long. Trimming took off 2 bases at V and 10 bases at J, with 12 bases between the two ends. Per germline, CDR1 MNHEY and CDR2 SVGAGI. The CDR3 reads CASSYRDKLSPLHF. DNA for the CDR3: TGTGCCAGCAGTTACCGGGACAAACTGTCACCCCTCCACTTT.

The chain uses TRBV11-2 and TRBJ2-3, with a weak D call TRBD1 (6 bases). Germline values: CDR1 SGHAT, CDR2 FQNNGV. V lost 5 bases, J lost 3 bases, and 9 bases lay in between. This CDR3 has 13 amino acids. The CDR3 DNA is TGTGCCAGCAGCCTACAGGGAACAGATACGCAGTATTTT. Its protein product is CASSLQGTDTQYF.

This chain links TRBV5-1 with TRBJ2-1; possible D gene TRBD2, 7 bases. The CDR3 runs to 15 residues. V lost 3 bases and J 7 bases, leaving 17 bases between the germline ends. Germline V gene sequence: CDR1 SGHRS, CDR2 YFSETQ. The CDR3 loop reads CASSSEGGPWNEQFF. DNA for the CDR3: TGCGCCAGCAGCTCGGAGGGGGGGCCATGGAATGAGCAGTTCTTC.

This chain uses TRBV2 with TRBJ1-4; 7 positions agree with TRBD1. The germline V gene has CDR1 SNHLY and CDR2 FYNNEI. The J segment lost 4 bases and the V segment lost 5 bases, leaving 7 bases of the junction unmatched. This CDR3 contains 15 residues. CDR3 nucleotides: TGTGCCAGCAGTAATGAGGGGGCGGGTAATGAAAAACTGTTTTTT. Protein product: CASSNEGAGNEKLFF.

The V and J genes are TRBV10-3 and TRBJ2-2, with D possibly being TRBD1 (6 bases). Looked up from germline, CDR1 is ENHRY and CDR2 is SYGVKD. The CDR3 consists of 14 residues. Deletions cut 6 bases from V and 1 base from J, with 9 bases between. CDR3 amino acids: CAISATGNTGELFF. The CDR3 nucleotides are TGTGCCATCAGCGCGACAGGGAACACCGGGGAGCTGTTTTTT.

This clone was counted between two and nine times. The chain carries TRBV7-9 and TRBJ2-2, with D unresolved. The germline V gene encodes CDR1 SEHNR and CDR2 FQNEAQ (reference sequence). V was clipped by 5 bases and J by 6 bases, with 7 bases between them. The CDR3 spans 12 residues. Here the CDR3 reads CASSIGSGELFF. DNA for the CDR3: TGTGCCAGCAGCATCGGGTCCGGGGAGCTGTTTTTT.

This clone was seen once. The CDR3 spells CASSTGQGDYGYTF. DNA of the CDR3: TGCGCCAGCAGCACCGGACAGGGAGACTATGGCTACACCTTC. The chain carries TRBV5-1 and TRBJ1-2; 8 bases align to TRBD1. The CDR3 length is 14 residues. The V gene end was trimmed by 4 bases and the J gene end by 3 bases; junction bases not matched to a gene: 5. Germline values: CDR1 SGHRS, CDR2 YFSETQ.

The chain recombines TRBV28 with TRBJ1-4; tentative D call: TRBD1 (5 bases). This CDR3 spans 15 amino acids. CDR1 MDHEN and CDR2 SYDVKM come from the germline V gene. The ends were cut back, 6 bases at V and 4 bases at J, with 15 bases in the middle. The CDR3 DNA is TGTGCCAGCAGACCTACAGGAAGGGGTAATGAAAAACTGTTTTTT. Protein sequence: CASRPTGRGNEKLFF.

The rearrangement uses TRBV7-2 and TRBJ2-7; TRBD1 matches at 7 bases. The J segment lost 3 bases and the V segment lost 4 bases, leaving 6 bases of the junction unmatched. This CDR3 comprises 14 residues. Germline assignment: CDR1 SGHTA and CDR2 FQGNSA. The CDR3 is CASSSRQGFYEQYF. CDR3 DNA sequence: TGTGCCAGCAGCTCCAGACAGGGATTCTACGAGCAGTACTTC.